This T cell receptor beta chain was sequenced during a study of regulatory T cells in long-lasting Graves disease. Notes on this clonotype: Its specificity is unknown.

For TCR beta, libraries came from iRepertoire HTBI primers and Arm-PCR of CDR3 regions. Authors' analysis steps: Identification across samples found approximately 67 TRBV and 15 or so TRBJ segments. TCRdb analysed the multiplex PCR reads with MiXCR anew, one entry per CDR3 protein. Here the V and J calls rest on TCRdb's processing, not on the authors' analysis. The sample holds approximately 250,000 distinct CDR3 sequences; around 20% are singletons and the top ten take roughly 23%. The CDR3 length is 16 residues. V was pared by 3 bases and J by 3 bases, with 10 bases of the junction left unmatched. Germline values: CDR1 DFQATT, CDR2 SNEGSKA (reference sequence). Time point of the sample: newly diagnosed GD, antithyroid drugs for less than 3 months. PBMC-derived RNA was used for the TCR library. Enrollment of patients was through an endocrinology department in Xi'an, China. Regarding the study as a whole: Segments TRBV28, TRBJ1-2 and TRBJ2-5 showed preferential usage in persistent disease. The TCR repertoire of persistent Graves' patients was less diverse than that of newly diagnosed ones.

The source was peripheral blood mononuclear cells (PBMCs), collected at new diagnosis, from a patient treated with antithyroid drugs. The clonotype comes from a female donor with Graves disease. The J gene is TRBJ1-1, the V gene TRBV20-1; 10 bases agree with TRBD1. CDR3 coding DNA: TGCAGTGCTAGCCCCGGGACAGGGGATTCGTACACTGAAGCTTTCTTT. Encoded protein: CSASPGTGDSYTEAFF.